This entry lists 20 T cell receptor beta chains sequenced from one sample in a study of T cell responses to AZD1222 COVID-19 vaccine. The assay was immunoSEQ multiplex PCR, and TCRdb's table has in-frame clones only and misses some. Among approximately 92,000 clones listed, 85% to 90% were seen once. Sequences were derived from peripheral blood, sampled on day 0 of AZD1222 vaccination. These TCRs come from an adult in good health.

The table lists this clone with a few counts. The rearrangement joins TRBV6-5 to TRBJ1-1; 9 nucleotides agree with TRBD1. Losses at the gene ends were 6 bases for V and 4 bases for J; bases not matched to a gene: 9. The CDR3 covers 15 residues. CDR1 MNHEY and CDR2 SVGAGI come from the germline V gene. CDR3 protein: CASSPDRGLGTEAFF. The CDR3 nucleotides read TGTGCCAGCAGCCCCGACAGGGGGTTGGGCACTGAAGCTTTCTTT.

The chain carries TRBV29-1 and TRBJ2-7; 14 bases fit TRBD2. Germline V gives CDR1 SQVTM, CDR2 ANQGSEA. The CDR3 totals 14 residues. Trimming at V came to 7 bases and at J to 3 bases, leaving 5 bases not matched to a gene. The CDR3 protein is CSASGLAGVYEQYF. The CDR3 DNA reads as TGCAGCGCATCGGGACTAGCGGGAGTCTACGAGCAGTACTTC.

The J gene is TRBJ1-1, the V gene TRBV12-3 or TRBV12-4, with no clear D. This CDR3 region has 12 residues. Trimming took 7 bases from V and 5 from J, leaving 11 bases between them. The CDR3 nucleotides read TGTGCCAGCACCCGCTGGGGTACTGAAGCTTTCTTT. It codes for CASTRWGTEAFF.

V gene TRBV4-1 combines with J gene TRBJ1-6, with 8 bases lining up with TRBD1. Germline values: CDR1 MGHRA, CDR2 YSYEKL. J was trimmed by 5 bases and V by 5 bases; bases with no gene match: 14. The CDR3 extends over 18 amino acids. The DNA for the CDR3 is TGCGCCAGCAGCTCGGGACCGGCCAGGGGGCGAGATAATTCACCCCTCCACTTT. Translated: CASSSGPARGRDNSPLHF.

The chain is built from TRBV5-1 and TRBJ2-7; 11 bases match TRBD1. The V gene's germline CDR1 is SGHRS and CDR2 YFSETQ. This CDR3 has 17 amino acids. Losses at the gene ends were 4 bases for V and 1 base for J; bases not matched to a gene: 10. The CDR3 reads CASSPGQGAVASYEQYF. CDR3 DNA sequence: TGCGCCAGCAGCCCCGGACAGGGGGCGGTTGCGTCCTACGAGCAGTACTTC.

The chain is built from TRBV7-9 and TRBJ2-1, with D uncertain. V was shortened by 3 bases and J by 8 bases, with 11 bases between the two germline ends. This CDR3 region has 13 residues. The germline gives CDR1 SEHNR, CDR2 FQNEAQ (reference sequence). Here the CDR3 reads CASSLRTADEQFF. CDR3 nucleotide sequence: TGTGCCAGCAGCTTGAGGACGGCGGATGAGCAGTTCTTC.

The V and J genes are TRBV9 and TRBJ1-5, with D unresolved. V dropped 0 bases and J dropped 6 bases, with 7 bases sitting between them. The CDR3 consists of 13 residues. CDR1 is SGDLS, CDR2 YYNGEE, per germline. The CDR3 spells CASSVGGIQPQHF. The CDR3 DNA reads TGTGCCAGCAGCGTAGGAGGGATTCAGCCCCAGCATTTT.

The J gene is TRBJ1-3, the V gene TRBV4-2; D remains ambiguous. V was trimmed by 0 bases and J by 4 bases, leaving 13 bases between them. Germline V gene sequence: CDR1 LGHNA, CDR2 YNFKEQ. This CDR3 spans 16 amino acids. The CDR3 DNA sequence: TGTGCCAGCAGCCAAGAGATTTCGTTCTCGGGAAACACCATATATTTT. It yields the protein CASSQEISFSGNTIYF.

The chain has TRBV18 and TRBJ1-3; 7 bases are shared with TRBD1. The ends lost 1 base at V and 1 base at J; junction bases unmatched: 7. CDR1 and CDR2 from the germline V gene are KGHSH and LQKENI. This CDR3 has 17 residues. This CDR3 reads CASSPLTGVRSGNTIYF. The DNA of the CDR3 is TGTGCCAGCTCACCACTCACAGGGGTGAGGTCTGGAAACACCATATATTTT.

V gene TRBV4-2 combines with J gene TRBJ1-4; TRBD1 aligns across 10 bases. The CDR3 spans 14 residues. The V gene's germline CDR1 is LGHNA and CDR2 YNFKEQ. With 4 bases clipped from V and 8 bases from J, the junction kept 4 bases outside the gene matches. The CDR3 DNA sequence: TGTGCCAGCAGCCGAGGGACAGGGGTGGAAAAACTGTTTTTT. This encodes CASSRGTGVEKLFF.

The V call is TRBV10-1, the J call TRBJ2-1; TRBD1 matches 8 bases. Germline V gives CDR1 WNHNN, CDR2 SYGVQD (reference sequence). Germline trimming cut 5 bases from V and 6 bases from J; bases unmatched to any gene: 6. This CDR3 is built from 14 residues. CDR3 DNA: TGCGCCAGCAGTTCTGGACAGGGTGGCAATGAGCAGTTCTTC. Translation: CASSSGQGGNEQFF.

The chain recombines TRBV7-3 with TRBJ2-1; TRBD1 matches at 9 bases. The ends lost 5 bases at V and 9 bases at J; junction bases unmatched: 8. The V gene's germline CDR1 is SGHTA and CDR2 FQGTGA. CDR3 length: 14 residues. CDR3 DNA: TGTGCCAGCAGCCCCGGGACAGGGAGCGGTGAGCAGTTCTTC. It specifies CASSPGTGSGEQFF.

The V call is TRBV5-6, the J call TRBJ2-7; D may be TRBD1 or TRBD2 (6 bases each). V gave up 4 bases and J gave up 3 bases, with 14 bases separating them. Germline CDR1 reads SGHDT; CDR2 reads YYEEEE. This CDR3 region has 14 residues. The CDR3 is CASSRRQEGYEQYF. CDR3 nucleotides: TGTGCCAGCAGCCGCCGACAGGAGGGCTACGAGCAGTACTTC.

The chain uses TRBV21-1 and TRBJ2-7. TRBV21-1 is marked as a pseudogene. There are 17 residues in the CDR3. The CDR3 DNA sequence: TGTGCCAGCAGCAAAACGTTCCGGGAACAGGTACTTTACGAGCAGTACTTC. Translation gives CASSKTFREQVLYEQYF.

The chain joins TRBV25-1 to TRBJ1-4; D is unresolved. V lost 7 bases and J 4 bases, leaving 13 bases between the germline ends. The CDR3 sequence is 14 residues long. CDR1 MGHDK and CDR2 SYGVNS come from the germline V gene. CDR3 loop: CASMPRTDNEKLFF. CDR3 coding DNA: TGTGCCAGCATGCCCAGGACCGATAATGAAAAACTGTTTTTT.

The rearrangement uses TRBV6-1 and TRBJ1-2; 7 positions match TRBD1. Germline values: CDR1 MNHNS, CDR2 SASEGT. After removal of 2 bases from V and 8 bases from J, the junction contained 8 bases not matched to a gene. The length of the CDR3 is 14 residues. DNA for the CDR3: TGTGCCAGCAGTGAACTCAGGGACAGTGCCGGCTACACCTTC. Protein sequence: CASSELRDSAGYTF.

This chain connects TRBV4-1 to TRBJ2-6, with 7 bases identical to TRBD1. The junction had 9 bases not matched to a gene; V was cut back by 1 base and J by 0 bases. Germline V lookup: CDR1 MGHRA, CDR2 YSYEKL. The CDR3 has 19 amino acids. CDR3 nucleotide sequence: TGCGCCAGCAGCCAAGTGGGGACAGTTATTAGCTCTGGGGCCAACGTCCTGACTTTC. Translated, it gives CASSQVGTVISSGANVLTF.

In this sample, this clone turned up once. The chain recombines TRBV5-4 with TRBJ2-7; D unclear. The CDR3 runs 13 residues. In germline, CDR1 is SGHNT, CDR2 YYREEE (reference sequence). V was trimmed by 2 bases and J by 5 bases, leaving 11 bases between them. Here the CDR3 DNA reads TGTGCCAGCAGCTTACAGCTGGGCAACGAGCAGTACTTC. Translation: CASSLQLGNEQYF.

The chain joins TRBV28 to TRBJ1-6; weak D call: TRBD1 (6 bases). Germline assignment: CDR1 MDHEN and CDR2 SYDVKM. Trimming took off 7 bases at V and 7 bases at J, with 14 bases between the two ends. The CDR3 covers 14 residues. The CDR3: CASTRGPRNSPLHF. The CDR3 coding sequence is TGTGCCAGCACCAGGGGCCCTAGAAATTCACCCCTCCACTTT. The whole variable domain, remainder taken from reference TRBV28 and TRBJ1-6, is DVKVTQSSRYLVKRTGEKVFLECVQDMDHENMFWYRQDPGLGLRLIYFSYDVKMKEKGDIPEGYSVSREKKERFSLILESASTNQTSMYLCASTRGPRNSPLHFGNGTRLTVT.

The chain recombines TRBV7-3 with TRBJ2-1, with D perhaps TRBD2 (6 bases). The V end lost 2 bases, the J end lost 5 bases, and 13 bases lay between the germline ends. CDR1 is SGHTA and CDR2 is FQGTGA in the germline V gene. This CDR3 has 15 amino acids. The CDR3 DNA is TGTGCCAGCAGCTTAGTTGGCGGGAACCACAATGAGCAGTTCTTC. Protein: CASSLVGGNHNEQFF.